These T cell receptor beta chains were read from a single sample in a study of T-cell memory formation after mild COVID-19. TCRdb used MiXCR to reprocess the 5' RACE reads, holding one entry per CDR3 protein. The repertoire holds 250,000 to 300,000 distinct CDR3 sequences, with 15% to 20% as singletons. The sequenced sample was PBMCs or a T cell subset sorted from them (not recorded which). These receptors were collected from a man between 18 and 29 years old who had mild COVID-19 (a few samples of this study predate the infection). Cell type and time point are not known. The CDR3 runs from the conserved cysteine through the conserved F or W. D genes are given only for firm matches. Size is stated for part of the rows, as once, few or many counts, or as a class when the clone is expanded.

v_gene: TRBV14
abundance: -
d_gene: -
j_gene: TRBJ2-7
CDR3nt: TGTGCCAGCAGTCGTCTCTACTACGAGCAGTACTTC
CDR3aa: CASSRLYYEQYF

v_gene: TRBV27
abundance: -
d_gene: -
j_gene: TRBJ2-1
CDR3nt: TGTGCCAGTTCCTACCGGGGGTCGTACAATGAGCAGTTCTTC
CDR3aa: CASSYRGSYNEQFF

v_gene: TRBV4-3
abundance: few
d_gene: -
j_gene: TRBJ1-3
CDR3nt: TGCGCCAGCAGCCAGCTAGGGAGCTCTGGAAACACCATATATTTT
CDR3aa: CASSQLGSSGNTIYF

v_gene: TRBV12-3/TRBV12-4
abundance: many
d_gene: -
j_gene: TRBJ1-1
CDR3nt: TGTGCCAGCAGCCGTACAGGGATTGAAGCTTTCTTT
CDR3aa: CASSRTGIEAFF

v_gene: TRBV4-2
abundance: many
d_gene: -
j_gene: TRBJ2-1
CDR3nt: TGTGCCAGCAGCCAAGAGTGGGCGATTTACAATGAGCAGTTCTTC
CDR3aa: CASSQEWAIYNEQFF

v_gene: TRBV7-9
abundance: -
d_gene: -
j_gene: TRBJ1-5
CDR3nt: TGTGCCAGCAGCTTAGCGCCGCCAGGCAATCAGCCCCAGCATTTT
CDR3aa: CASSLAPPGNQPQHF

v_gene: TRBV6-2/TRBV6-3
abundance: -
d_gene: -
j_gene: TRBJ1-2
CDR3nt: TGTGCCAGCACCCCGTGGGGTCAGGAAACGGTCGGCTACACCTTC
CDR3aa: CASTPWGQETVGYTF

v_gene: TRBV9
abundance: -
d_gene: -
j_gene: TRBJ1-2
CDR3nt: TGTGCCAGCAACGTACAGGGACCCTATGGCTACACCTTC
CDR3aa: CASNVQGPYGYTF

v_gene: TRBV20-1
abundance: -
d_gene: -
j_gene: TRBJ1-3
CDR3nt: TGCAGTGCTACTCCGGGAAGCAGTAAGAACACCATATATTTT
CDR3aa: CSATPGSSKNTIYF

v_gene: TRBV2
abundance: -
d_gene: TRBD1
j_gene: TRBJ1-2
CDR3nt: TGTGCCAGCAGCCGACAGGGTTCCTATGGCTACACCTTC
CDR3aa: CASSRQGSYGYTF

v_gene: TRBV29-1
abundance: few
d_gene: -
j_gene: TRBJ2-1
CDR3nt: TGCGCCGGGCTGAGCTCCTACAATGAGCAGTTCTTC
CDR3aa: CAGLSSYNEQFF

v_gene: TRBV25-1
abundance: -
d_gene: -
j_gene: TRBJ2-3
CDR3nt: TGTGCCAGCAGTGAATGGGTAGGAGATACGCAGTATTTT
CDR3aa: CASSEWVGDTQYF

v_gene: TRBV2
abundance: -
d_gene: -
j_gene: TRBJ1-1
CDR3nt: TGTGCCAGCAGCGACGCTGCGGGGACGGCTGAAGCTTTCTTT
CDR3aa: CASSDAAGTAEAFF

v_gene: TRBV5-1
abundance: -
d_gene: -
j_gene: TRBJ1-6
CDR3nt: TGCGCCAGCAGCTTGGGACTCTTCTCGTCGCCCCTCCACTTT
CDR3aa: CASSLGLFSSPLHF

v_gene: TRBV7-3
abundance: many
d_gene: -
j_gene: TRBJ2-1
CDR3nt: TGTGCCAGCAGCTTATCGGGGACCTACAATGAGCAGTTCTTC
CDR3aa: CASSLSGTYNEQFF

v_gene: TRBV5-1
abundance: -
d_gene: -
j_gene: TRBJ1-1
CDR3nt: TGCGCCAGCAGCTTGAGGCGTATGAACACTGAAGCTTTCTTT
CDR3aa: CASSLRRMNTEAFF

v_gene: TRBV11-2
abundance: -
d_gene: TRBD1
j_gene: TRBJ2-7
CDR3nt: TGTGCCAGCAGCCTTGGGACAGGGGGAGACGAGCAGTACTTC
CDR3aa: CASSLGTGGDEQYF

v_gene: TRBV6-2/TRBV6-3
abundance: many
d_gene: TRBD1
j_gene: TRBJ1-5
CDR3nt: TGTGCCAGCAGTTACAGGGGGCATCAGCCCCAGCATTTT
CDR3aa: CASSYRGHQPQHF

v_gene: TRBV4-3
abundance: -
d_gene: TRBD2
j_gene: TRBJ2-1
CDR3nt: TGCGCCAGCAGCCAAGATTTTCGGGGGGGCAACAATGAGCAGTTCTTC
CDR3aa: CASSQDFRGGNNEQFF

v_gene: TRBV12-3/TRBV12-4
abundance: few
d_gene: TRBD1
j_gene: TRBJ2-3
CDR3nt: TGTGCCAGCAGCTTCCGACGGGACAGGGTGGTAGATACGCAGTATTTT
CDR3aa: CASSFRRDRVVDTQYF

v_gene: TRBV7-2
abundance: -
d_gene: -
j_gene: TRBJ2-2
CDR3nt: TGTGCCAGCAGCCGAATAAGACCCACCGGGGAGCTGTTTTTT
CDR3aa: CASSRIRPTGELFF

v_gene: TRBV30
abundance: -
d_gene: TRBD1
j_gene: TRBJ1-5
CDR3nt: TGTGCCTGGAGTGTACAGGGGACGGAGCCCCAGCATTTT
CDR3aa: CAWSVQGTEPQHF

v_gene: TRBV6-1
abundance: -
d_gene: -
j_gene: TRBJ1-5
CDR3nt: TGTGCCAGCAGTCCTATCCGCGATCAGCCCCAGCATTTT
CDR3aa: CASSPIRDQPQHF

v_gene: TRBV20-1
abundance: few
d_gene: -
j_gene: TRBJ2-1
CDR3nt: TGCAGTGCAGGGGGACGGAGCTCCTACAATGAGCAGTTCTTC
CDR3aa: CSAGGRSSYNEQFF

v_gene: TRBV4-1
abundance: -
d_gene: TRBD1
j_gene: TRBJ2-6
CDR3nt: TGCGCCAGCCGTACAGGGGGTGGTGCTGGGGCCAACGTCCTGACTTTC
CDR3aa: CASRTGGGAGANVLTF

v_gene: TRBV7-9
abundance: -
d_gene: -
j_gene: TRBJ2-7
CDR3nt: TGTGCCAGCAGCTTAGAGGCTAATGCCTACGAGCAGTACTTC
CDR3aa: CASSLEANAYEQYF

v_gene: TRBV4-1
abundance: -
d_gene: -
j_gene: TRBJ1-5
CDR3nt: TGCGCCAGCAGCCAAGAAGGGCATCAGCCCCAGCATTTT
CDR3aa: CASSQEGHQPQHF

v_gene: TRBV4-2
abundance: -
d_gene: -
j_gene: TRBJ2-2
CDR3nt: TGTGCCAGCAGCCAAGAAAGGGAGGGGGACACCGGGGAGCTGTTTTTT
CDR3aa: CASSQEREGDTGELFF